The rows below give T cell receptor beta chains drawn from one sample of a study of blood T cell repertoires in COVID-19. Assay used: immunoSEQ multiplex PCR; TCRdb lists only in-frame clones, some missing. The sample contains approximately 360,000 clones, about 87% of which appear only once. The sample taken for sequencing was PBMCs or T cells enriched from blood (not recorded which). These receptors all come from a man aged 40-49 years in a cohort exposed to, infected with or recovered from COVID-19 (not recorded which). CDR3s include the opening cysteine and the closing phenylalanine or tryptophan. A D gene is named only where the DNA matches it firmly. The size of a clone is reported for some rows only, either as once, few or many, or as a class for expanded clones.

>TRBJ1-4|once|NA|TRBV15
TGTGCCACCAGAATTCGGGGGGGATGGACTAATGAAAAACTGTTTTTT
CATRIRGGWTNEKLFF
>TRBJ2-3|NA|TRBD2|TRBV12-5
TGTGCTAGTGGTTTGGTATTCAAGGCGGGAGGGCCAATACACACAGATACGCAGTATTTT
CASGLVFKAGGPIHTDTQYF
>TRBJ2-1|NA|NA|TRBV4-2
TGTGCCAGCAGCCAAGATATGACTAGCTCCTACAATGAGCAGTTCTTC
CASSQDMTSSYNEQFF
>TRBJ1-1|few|TRBD1|TRBV10-3
TGTGCCATCAGGGGGACAGGGAACACTGAAGCTTTCTTT
CAIRGTGNTEAFF
>TRBJ2-7|NA|TRBD1|TRBV5-5
TGTGCCAGCAGCAGACAGGGCCCCAGCTCCTACGAGCAGTACTTC
CASSRQGPSSYEQYF
>TRBJ2-6|NA|NA|TRBV7-9
TGTGCCAGCAGCTTAAATTGGGCCTCTGGGGCCAACGTCCTGACTTTC
CASSLNWASGANVLTF
>TRBJ2-1|few|TRBD1|TRBV6-5
TGTGCCAGCAGTTGGGGACAGGGAAACGAGCAGTTCTTC
CASSWGQGNEQFF
>TRBJ1-3|NA|NA|TRBV5-1
TGCGCCAGCAGCTTTGCAGGGGCGAACTCTGGAAACACCATATATTTT
CASSFAGANSGNTIYF
>TRBJ2-2|NA|NA|TRBV15
TGTGCCACCAGCGAAAGGAGGGCTAACACCGGGGAGCTGTTTTTT
CATSERRANTGELFF
>TRBJ2-7|NA|TRBD1|TRBV10-3
TGTGCCATCGGCGTTAGGACAGGCCAAAGCTCCTACGAGCAGTACTTC
CAIGVRTGQSSYEQYF
>TRBJ2-2|NA|TRBD2|TRBV27
TGTGCCAGCAGTTTATGGGCGGGAGTGGGCACCGGGGAGCTGTTTTTT
CASSLWAGVGTGELFF
>TRBJ2-7|NA|NA|TRBV30
TGTGCCTCCTCACAGGATATCTACGAGCAGTACTTC
CASSQDIYEQYF
>TRBJ2-7|NA|TRBD1|TRBV6-5
TGTGCCAGCAGGCCGGACAGGGCCTTCTACGAGCAGTACTTC
CASRPDRAFYEQYF
>TRBJ1-3|NA|NA|TRBV27
TGTGCCAGCAGTTTATCAGCCACCAGGGGAAACACCATATATTTT
CASSLSATRGNTIYF
>TRBJ1-2|few|NA|TRBV3-1/TRBV3-2
TGTGCCAGCAGCGCTTTCCCCGGGACAACGAACTATGGCTACACCTTC
CASSAFPGTTNYGYTF
>TRBJ2-3|NA|NA|TRBV5-4
TGTGCCAGCAGCTTGAGAGGGTATACGCAGTATTTT
CASSLRGYTQYF
>TRBJ2-7|NA|NA|TRBV10-3
TGTGCCATCAGTAAAGGGGGTTTCTCCTACGAGCAGTACTTC
CAISKGGFSYEQYF
>TRBJ2-3|NA|TRBD2|TRBV10-3
TGTGCCATCAGTGTTGCGGGAGGTGGAGATACGCAGTATTTT
CAISVAGGGDTQYF
>TRBJ1-3|NA|NA|TRBV6-5
TGTGCCAGCAGCGAGAAAGGAAGGGGGAACACCATATATTTT
CASSEKGRGNTIYF
>TRBJ1-6|few|NA|TRBV7-3
TGTGCCAGCAGCTTAACTGGGGGAGGGAGCTCACCCCTCCACTTT
CASSLTGGGSSPLHF
>TRBJ2-1|NA|TRBD2|TRBV4-2
TGTGCCAGCAGCCAAGCCCCAGCGGGGGGCTACAATGAGCAGTTCTTC
CASSQAPAGGYNEQFF
>TRBJ2-1|NA|NA|TRBV10-3
TGTGCCATGGCGGACTATAACAATGAGCAGTTCTTC
CAMADYNNEQFF
>TRBJ1-3|NA|NA|TRBV30
TGTGCCTGGAGCGGACTGGGCGGAAACACCATATATTTT
CAWSGLGGNTIYF
>TRBJ2-6|NA|NA|TRBV24-1
TGTGCCACCAGTGAAACCCAGGGGTCGGGGGCCAACGTCCTGACTTTC
CATSETQGSGANVLTF
>TRBJ1-4|NA|TRBD1|TRBV7-8
TGTGCCAGCAGCTTATTGACAGGGGCGGATGAAAAACTGTTTTTT
CASSLLTGADEKLFF
>TRBJ2-7|NA|TRBD2|TRBV20-1
TGCAGTGCTAGTGGGGGGGACCCCTACGAGCAGTACTTC
CSASGGDPYEQYF
>TRBJ2-7|few|TRBD2|TRBV28
TGTGCCAGCAGTTTCCCGACTAGCGGGAGCTACGAGCAGTACTTC
CASSFPTSGSYEQYF
>TRBJ1-3|NA|NA|TRBV5-5
TGTGCCAGCAGCTTGGAGTCACACATGTCTGGAAACACCATATATTTT
CASSLESHMSGNTIYF
>TRBJ2-7|NA|TRBD1|TRBV18
TGTGCCAGCTCACCCGGGACAGGCGAGGGGGAGCAGTACTTC
CASSPGTGEGEQYF
>TRBJ1-4|NA|NA|TRBV27
TGTGCCAGCAGTTTTCGGAGAACAACTAATGAAAAACTGTTTTTT
CASSFRRTTNEKLFF
>TRBJ1-4|NA|TRBD1|TRBV5-1
TGCGCCAGCAGCACGGGACAGGGGGCTGAAAAACTGTTTTTT
CASSTGQGAEKLFF
>TRBJ1-2|once|NA|TRBV30
TGTGCCTGGATGCAGGGTGGAAGCTACACCTTC
CAWMQGGSYTF
>TRBJ1-1|NA|NA|TRBV19
TGTGCCAGTAGTATGGGCAGGAACACTGAAGCTTTCTTT
CASSMGRNTEAFF
>TRBJ1-4|few|NA|TRBV5-1
TGCGCCAGCAGCTTGGGCGCGGGACTAACTAATGAAAAACTGTTTTTT
CASSLGAGLTNEKLFF
>TRBJ2-1|NA|TRBD2|TRBV5-1
TGCGCCAGCAGCAACGGGACTAACTCCTACAATGAGCAGTTCTTC
CASSNGTNSYNEQFF
>TRBJ1-4|once|NA|TRBV28
TGTGCCAGCAGTTTCGGAGGGGTGAGGGATGAAAAACTGTTTTTT
CASSFGGVRDEKLFF
>TRBJ2-3|NA|NA|TRBV28
TGTGCCATAAAGGCGACTAGCACAGATACGCAGTATTTT
CAIKATSTDTQYF
>TRBJ2-7|NA|TRBD2|TRBV6-5
TGTGCCAGCAGCCGGACTAGCTCCTACGAGCAGTACTTC
CASSRTSSYEQYF
>TRBJ1-1|NA|TRBD1|TRBV6-1
TGTGCCAGCAGTGGGTTAGTAGGGACAGGGACCGTTGAAGCTTTCTTT
CASSGLVGTGTVEAFF
>TRBJ1-2|NA|NA|TRBV6-5
TGTGCCAGCAGTACCCAGGGGCATGGCTACACCTTC
CASSTQGHGYTF
>TRBJ1-2|NA|NA|TRBV3-1/TRBV3-2
TGTGCCAGCAGCCAAGATACGGTACCGAGGGGCTACACCTTC
CASSQDTVPRGYTF